One T cell receptor (beta chain) is described in this entry. In the original workflow: Amplifying reference gene primers gave estimates of nucleated cell counts. Here immunoSEQ multiplex PCR was the method, and the copy in TCRdb shows in-frame clones only, minus some. V and J calls and clone size are those listed in that table; D and trimming were worked out from the DNA. The sample has 95,000 to 120,000 clones; 75% to 90% are singletons. The CDR3 runs to 14 residues. The germline V gene encodes CDR1 KGHDR and CDR2 SFDVKD. V was clipped by 3 bases and J by 5 bases; unmatched bases: 3. The sample is drawn from a study of blood T cell repertoires in COVID-19. Study background: Samples representing acute and convalescent COVID-19 were sourced from the United States, Italy and Spain. T cells, B-cell-depleted T cells, or PBMCs provided the cDNA or gDNA that served as material.

The sequenced sample consisted of peripheral blood. The origin of this receptor is an older woman with COVID-19, enrolled during active disease. The chain recombines TRBV24-1 with TRBJ2-1; TRBD1 aligns across 7 bases. CDR3 DNA: TGTGCCACCAGTGATCGACAGGGAAACAATGAGCAGTTCTTC. Amino acid sequence: CATSDRQGNNEQFF.